This entry describes one T cell receptor beta chain. This clonotype was counted many times. The antigen it recognizes is unknown. It has no much larger one-base neighbor in the sample; base qualities were not kept. Library preparation was by 5' RACE. Sequencing was carried out with an Illumina HiSeq 2500. A second roughly 6 to 12 cycle PCR used a sample-barcoded 5' primer and a J-beta primer mix. A unique molecular identifier was introduced onto each TCR beta cDNA molecule by a template-switch 5' adaptor carrying 12 random nucleotides. Each sample yielded at least 2.5 million CDR3-containing paired-end reads. The Mint cDNA synthesis kit, primed by a TRBC-specific oligonucleotide, was used to synthesize first-strand cDNA from all RNA. All cDNA was treated with uracil-DNA glycosylase and then went through a first 18-cycle PCR with the universal primers M1SS and BC2_uni_R. For the original study's pipeline: For normalization, 1 million high-quality reads, each with a distinct molecular identifier, were randomly selected from each sample. Reads sharing molecular identifiers were discarded rather than binned into consensus sequences. MiTCR, set to a Q25 quality threshold and the strictest error-elimination algorithm, was used for CDR3 identification, clonotype clustering and error correction. A nonparametric unseen species model with Euler transformation was used to estimate a lower bound on total TCR beta diversity. The raw public data were reprocessed by TCRdb itself: fastp quality trimming at Q25, MiXCR clonotype calling, in-frame beta chains only. Rows merge per CDR3 protein into single entries with the most common DNA and genes. The V and J calls here are based on TCRdb, not the publication. The sample table records some 700,000 distinct CDR3 sequences; around a fifth of these occur just once. The ten biggest clones cover about 22% of the sample.

This sample stems from a study of blood T cells in healthy people across ages (dated by TCRdb to between 2014 and 2017). A note on the overall study: Template switching captured roughly one uniquely barcoded TCR beta cDNA molecule per two T cells in model experiments. To track age-related changes in TCR beta repertoire diversity, the study relied on deep sequencing normalized with unique cDNA molecular identifiers. Donors were grouped into four age groups: young (average approximately 15 years), middle-aged (about 38), aged (around 56) and long-lived (approximately 82). To avoid experimental bias, donors of different ages were spread randomly across the sequencing lanes. Using the same blood draw, the study looked at two additional independent replicas of 1 million unique cDNA reads for two donors, one aged 18 to 30 and the other aged 80 or older. Results the study describes overall, beyond this receptor: Estimates of total diversity based on one million sequenced T cells were regarded as lower bounds and as underestimates. Because the CMV infection status of the donors was unknown, age-related changes in expanded clonotypes may potentially have been confounded. Compared with the aged group, the long-lived group had more naive CD4+ T cells, fewer expanded clones and increased TCR diversity, a pattern suggesting age selection. Bulk unsorted PBMC profiling prevented conclusive comparison of naive and antigen-experienced compartments. Observed TCR beta diversity per million T cells fell roughly linearly with age, and a significant reduction was already apparent by age approximately 40. The percentage of naive T cells measured by flow cytometry correlated strongly with observed TCR beta diversity.

Donors were 30 to 45 systemically healthy Caucasian individuals from Russia aged roughly 6 to 100 years. Around 9.8 milliliters of peripheral blood were collected from each donor into EDTA-treated Vacutainer tubes. Ficoll-Paque density-gradient centrifugation was used to isolate PBMCs, with at least 6.5 million per sample. Total RNA was extracted from PBMCs with Trizol reagent, with at least 6 micrograms obtained per sample. Naive CD45RAhigh/CD27high T cell percentages were measured by flow cytometry on a PBMC aliquot from every donor. V is reduced by 4 bases and J by 5 bases, leaving a spacing of 14 bases between them. From its cysteine to its phenylalanine, the CDR3 spans 14 amino acids. The retained sequence is limited to the CDR3, 42 bases, with the frame set at the first base.

The chain joins TRBV12-3 or TRBV12-4 to TRBJ2-5; the D gene is possibly TRBD2, with 6 bases matching. The TCR originated in a man in his 70s in good health. The sequenced material came from blood. The sequenced DNA: TGTGCCAGCAGTTCGGGTGGCGGGGCTGAGACCCAGTACTTC. This yields the protein CASSSGGGAETQYF.